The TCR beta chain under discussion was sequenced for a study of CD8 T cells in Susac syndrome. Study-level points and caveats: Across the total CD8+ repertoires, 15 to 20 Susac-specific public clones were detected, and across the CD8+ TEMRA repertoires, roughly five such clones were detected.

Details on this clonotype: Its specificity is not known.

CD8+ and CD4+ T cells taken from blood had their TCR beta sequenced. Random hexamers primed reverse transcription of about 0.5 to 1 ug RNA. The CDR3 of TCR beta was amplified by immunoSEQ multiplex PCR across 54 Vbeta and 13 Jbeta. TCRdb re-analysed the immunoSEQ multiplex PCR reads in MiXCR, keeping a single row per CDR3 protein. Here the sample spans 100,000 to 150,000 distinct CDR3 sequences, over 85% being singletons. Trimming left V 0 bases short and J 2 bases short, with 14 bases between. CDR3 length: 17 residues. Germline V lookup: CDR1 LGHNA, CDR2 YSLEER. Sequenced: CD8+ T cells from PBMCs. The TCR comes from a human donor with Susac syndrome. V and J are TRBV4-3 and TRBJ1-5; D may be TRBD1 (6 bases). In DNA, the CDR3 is TGCGCCAGCAGCCAAGATGACAGAACAGGGCGCAATCAGCCCCAGCATTTT. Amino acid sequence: CASSQDDRTGRNQPQHF.